These T cell receptor beta chains were read from a single sample in a study of blood T cell repertoires in COVID-19. Repertoires were generated with immunoSEQ multiplex PCR, while TCRdb's copy carries only in-frame clones and drops some. The data contain over 120,000 clones, around nine tenths of them singletons. The material sequenced was peripheral blood. The receptors shown here come from a woman between 45 and 60 years old with active or convalescent COVID-19. CDR3s include the opening cysteine and the closing phenylalanine or tryptophan. D genes are given only for firm matches. Where a row states a size, it is once, few, many or the class of an expanded clone; other rows omit it.

V	D	J	size	CDR3	DNA
TRBV7-9	-	TRBJ1-6	-	CASSALGGLDNSPLHF	TGTGCCAGCAGCGCCCTAGGGGGTCTGGATAATTCACCCCTCCACTTT
TRBV4-1	TRBD2	TRBJ2-1	-	CASSQGTSGSSIEQFF	TGCGCCAGCAGCCAAGGTACTAGCGGGAGTTCGATTGAGCAGTTCTTC
TRBV5-5	TRBD1	TRBJ1-2	-	CASSLARQGAGYGYTF	TGTGCCAGCAGCTTGGCAAGACAGGGGGCTGGCTATGGCTACACCTTC
TRBV6-2/TRBV6-3	-	TRBJ2-7	-	CASSRDYEQYF	TGTGCCAGCAGTCGAGACTACGAGCAGTACTTC
TRBV19	-	TRBJ2-1	-	CASSNLAVTTEQFF	TGTGCCAGTAGTAATTTAGCGGTAACTACTGAGCAGTTCTTC
TRBV5-5	TRBD2	TRBJ2-4	-	CASNNSERGVAKNIQYF	TGTGCCAGCAACAACTCCGAGCGGGGCGTTGCCAAAAACATTCAGTACTTC
TRBV4-3	-	TRBJ2-2	-	CASSQDRLRTGELFF	TGCGCCAGCAGCCAAGACCGCCTTCGGACCGGGGAGCTGTTTTTT
TRBV19	-	TRBJ1-1	-	CASSIGGRNTEAFF	TGTGCCAGTAGTATCGGGGGTAGGAACACTGAAGCTTTCTTT
TRBV9	-	TRBJ2-3	-	CASSPSPDSSTDTQYF	TGTGCCAGCAGCCCATCACCGGACAGTAGCACAGATACGCAGTATTTT
TRBV12-3/TRBV12-4	TRBD1	TRBJ1-1	-	CASNQRQGLEAFF	TGTGCCAGCAACCAAAGACAGGGACTTGAAGCTTTCTTT
TRBV28	-	TRBJ1-1	-	CASSSRQKQNTEAFF	TGTGCCAGCAGTTCGCGACAGAAGCAGAACACTGAAGCTTTCTTT
TRBV28	-	TRBJ1-2	-	CASRSGTQNYGYTF	TGTGCCAGCAGATCCGGGACACAGAACTATGGCTACACCTTC
TRBV4-3	-	TRBJ2-2	-	CASSQDDRDFPRGTGELFF	TGCGCCAGCAGCCAAGATGATAGGGACTTCCCTCGGGGCACCGGGGAGCTGTTTTTT
TRBV4-2	-	TRBJ2-5	few	CASSQDFGRGRETQYF	TGTGCCAGCAGCCAAGATTTTGGCAGGGGAAGAGAGACCCAGTACTTC
TRBV7-9	TRBD1	TRBJ1-2	-	CASSSPWGDRETSF	TGTGCCAGCAGCTCGCCTTGGGGGGACAGGGAGACCTCCTTC
TRBV7-9	TRBD1	TRBJ1-5	-	CASSRQGDSNQPQHF	TGTGCCAGCAGTCGACAGGGGGATAGCAATCAGCCCCAGCATTTT
TRBV11-2	-	TRBJ1-6	-	CASSSRTGSSSYNSPLHF	TGTGCCAGCAGCTCTCGTACAGGGTCGAGCTCCTATAATTCACCCCTCCACTTT
TRBV7-2	-	TRBJ1-1	-	CASSFGQMNTEAFF	TGTGCCAGCAGCTTTGGACAGATGAACACTGAAGCTTTCTTT
TRBV7-2	TRBD1	TRBJ2-7	-	CASSRDRDGHEQYF	TGTGCCAGCAGCCGGGACAGGGACGGCCACGAGCAGTACTTC
TRBV7-9	-	TRBJ2-1	-	CASSLTHSYNEQFF	TGTGCCAGCAGCCTAACCCATAGTTACAATGAGCAGTTCTTC
TRBV27	TRBD1	TRBJ1-5	-	CASSPPPGQGSQPQHF	TGTGCCAGCAGTCCTCCTCCGGGACAGGGTAGTCAGCCCCAGCATTTT
TRBV30	-	TRBJ2-7	-	CAWSLDRSGEQYF	TGTGCCTGGAGTCTGGACAGATCCGGGGAGCAGTACTTC
TRBV6-2/TRBV6-3	-	TRBJ2-7	-	CASSYGPLGNEQYF	TGTGCCAGCAGTTATGGGCCACTAGGAAACGAGCAGTACTTC
TRBV18	-	TRBJ1-4	once	CASSPSRVDEKLFF	TGTGCCAGCTCACCCAGCAGGGTGGACGAAAAACTGTTTTTT